This passage covers 29 T cell receptor beta chains from one sample sequenced in a study of blood T cells in healthy people across ages. Sample-barcoded 5' priming and a J-beta primer mix drove a second PCR of about 6 to 12 cycles. Each CDR3 protein gets one entry after TCRdb re-called the 5' RACE reads with MiXCR. The sample lists a few hundred thousand distinct CDR3 sequences, 27% occurring once. The material sequenced was blood. Receptors originate from an older woman in good health.

To note about this clonotype: The CDR3 carries no conserved terminal phenylalanine or tryptophan, so it likely arises from a read error. The V call is TRBV3-1, the J call TRBJ1-1; D unclear. Per the germline V gene, CDR1 is LGHDT and CDR2 is YNNKEL (reference sequence). V was shortened by 0 bases and J by 3 bases, with 14 bases between the two germline ends. This CDR3 is built from 16 residues. The CDR3 bases are TGTGCCAGCAGCCAAGATTGGAGACCGGCCGACACTGAAGCTTTCTTG. The encoded protein is CASSQDWRPADTEAFL.

The J gene is TRBJ2-6, the V gene TRBV6-6; D unclear. The CDR3 has 14 amino acids. The germline V gene encodes CDR1 MNHNY and CDR2 SVGAGI (reference sequence). V gave up 6 bases and J gave up 2 bases, with 8 bases separating them. CDR3 loop: CASRLSTGANVLTF. The DNA for the CDR3 is TGTGCCAGCAGACTGTCAACTGGGGCCAACGTCCTGACTTTC.

This sequence joins TRBV4-3 and TRBJ2-3; D gene ambiguous. The length of the CDR3 is 15 residues. Germline lookup yields CDR1 LGHNA and CDR2 YSLEER. The V end was cut by 6 bases, the J end by 4 bases, with 17 bases between. CDR3 amino acids: CASSPICLPPDTQYF. The CDR3 bases are TGCGCCAGCAGTCCCATTTGCCTCCCTCCAGATACGCAGTATTTT.

This clonotype came up many times. The V call is TRBV20-1, the J call TRBJ2-1, with TRBD2 matching 11 bases. Germline V lookup: CDR1 DFQATT, CDR2 SNEGSKA (reference sequence). This CDR3 has 15 residues. With V trimmed by 1 base and J by 5 bases, 4 bases remained unmatched. The DNA for the CDR3 is TGCAGTGCTAGAGTAGGGACTAGCGGACACAATGAGCAGTTCTTC. Amino acids: CSARVGTSGHNEQFF.

V is TRBV4-3 and J is TRBJ2-3; D remains ambiguous. The CDR3 has 13 amino acids. Germline V CDR1 and CDR2: LGHNA, YSLEER. Deletions cut 3 bases from V and 5 bases from J, with 9 bases between. The CDR3 DNA is TGCGCCAGCAGCCATGTACTGGGAGATACGCAGTATTTT. As protein: CASSHVLGDTQYF.

The chain carries TRBV18 and TRBJ1-1, with no clear D. The germline V gene has CDR1 KGHSH and CDR2 LQKENI. The V gene lost 1 base and the J gene lost 0 bases, with 9 bases spanning the gap. The CDR3 extends over 15 amino acids. CDR3 amino acids: CASSPREALNTEAFF. CDR3 coding DNA: TGTGCCAGCTCACCACGGGAGGCCCTGAACACTGAAGCTTTCTTT.

With respect to this clonotype: Germline is not matched at one junction end, which may reflect a read error. DNA for the CDR3: TGTGCCAGCTCTAAAACGGGGAGCTCCTATAATTCACTCCTCCACTTT. The encoded protein is CASSKTGSSYNSLLHF. The V and J genes are TRBV28 and TRBJ1-6; D not resolved. The CDR3 extends over 16 amino acids. Germline V gene sequence: CDR1 MDHEN, CDR2 SYDVKM.

V is TRBV4-2 and J is TRBJ2-7; tentatively, D is TRBD1 (6 bases). The CDR3 loop spans 15 amino acids. The germline V and J ends were trimmed by 0 bases and 2 bases, with 11 bases remaining between them. Germline CDR1 and CDR2: LGHNA and YNFKEQ. The CDR3, as DNA: TGTGCCAGCAGCCAAGAGAGGGGGAGCGCCTACGAGCAGTACTTC. Translated: CASSQERGSAYEQYF.

Only a few counts were recorded for this clonotype. J is TRBJ1-4 and V is TRBV7-2, with 8 nucleotides matching TRBD1. The CDR3 has 14 residues. J lost 7 bases, V lost 5 bases, and 6 bases had no gene match. Per the germline V gene, CDR1 is SGHTA and CDR2 is FQGNSA. The CDR3 spells CASSPQGVGEKLFF. The CDR3 DNA reads as TGTGCCAGCAGCCCACAGGGGGTGGGTGAAAAACTGTTTTTT.

This clonotype was observed a handful of times. The chain carries TRBV7-3 and TRBJ1-6, with 9 bases identical to TRBD1. The CDR3 is made up of 15 amino acids. The V gene's germline CDR1 is SGHTA and CDR2 FQGTGA. V lost 3 bases and J lost 7; bases outside the gene matches: 4. The CDR3 nucleotides read TGTGCCAGCAGCTTGACAGGGGGTAGGAATTCACCCCTCCACTTT. It specifies CASSLTGGRNSPLHF.

A remark on this clonotype: Sequence at one end of the junction differs from germline and may be a read error. The chain employs TRBV20-1 and TRBJ2-1, with D perhaps TRBD1 (6 bases). The CDR3 has 15 residues. Germline V gives CDR1 DFQATT, CDR2 SNEGSKA (reference sequence). The CDR3: CSARAHGTHQETQCF. The CDR3 region has the DNA TGCAGTGCTAGAGCACACGGGACACATCAAGAGACCCAGTGCTTC.

Details on this clonotype: Compared with germline, one end of the junction differs, possibly owing to a read error. The chain employs TRBV14 and TRBJ2-3, with D perhaps matching TRBD2 (6 bases). Germline CDR1 SGHDN, CDR2 FVKESK. The CDR3 is 16 amino acids. CDR3 sequence: CANSQLIGGGSDTQYF. CDR3 in DNA: TGTGCCAACAGCCAACTCATCGGGGGAGGCTCAGATACGCAGTATTTT. Based on the CDR3 plus reference TRBV14 and TRBJ2-3, the full variable domain is EAGVTQFPSHSVIEKGQTVTLRCDPISGHDNLYWYRRVMGKEIKFLLHFVKESKQDESGMPNNRFLAERTGGTYSTLKVQPAELEDSGVYFCANSQLIGGGSDTQYFGPGTRLTVL.

The V call is TRBV7-2, the J call TRBJ1-1, with TRBD1 identical over 7 bases. This CDR3 comprises 14 residues. The ends lost 5 bases at V and 2 bases at J; junction bases unmatched: 5. Germline CDR1 SGHTA, CDR2 FQGNSA. The chain's CDR3 is CASSNDRVNTEAFF. As DNA, the CDR3 is TGTGCCAGCAGCAACGACAGGGTAAACACTGAAGCTTTCTTT.

The gene calls are TRBV4-1 and TRBJ1-4, with D possibly matching TRBD1 (5 bases). This CDR3 comprises 16 residues. Germline V gene data show CDR1 as MGHRA and CDR2 as YSYEKL. Trimming took 1 base from V and 0 from J, leaving 9 bases between them. The CDR3 spells CASSQGGTATNEKLFF. CDR3 DNA: TGCGCCAGCAGCCAAGGGGGGACGGCAACTAATGAAAAACTGTTTTTT.

Remarks on this clonotype: The junction and the germline gene differ at one end; a read error may be behind it. This chain links TRBV18 with TRBJ1-4; possible D gene TRBD1, 6 bases. CDR3 size: 15 residues. Germline V gene lookup returns CDR1 KGHSH and CDR2 LQKENI. The CDR3 protein is CASSPQGYANEKLFF. The DNA for the CDR3 is TGTGCCAGCTCGCCACAGGGTTATGCTAATGAAAAACTGTTTTTT.

The J gene is TRBJ1-1, the V gene TRBV18; D possibly corresponds to TRBD1 (5 bases). V was shortened by 6 bases and J by 3 bases, with 11 bases between the two germline ends. Germline V gene lookup returns CDR1 KGHSH and CDR2 LQKENI. This CDR3 has 13 residues. CDR3 DNA: TGTGCCAGCTCGCCCCTACAGGACACTGAAGCTTTCTTT. Protein sequence: CASSPLQDTEAFF.

The rearrangement links TRBV29-1 to TRBJ2-1, with 9 bases lining up with TRBD2. From germline, CDR1 is SQVTM and CDR2 ANQGSEA. CDR3 size: 15 residues. Germline trimming cut 4 bases from V and 1 base from J; bases unmatched to any gene: 5. CDR3 sequence (DNA): TGCAGCGTTGTTAGCGGGGGAGGTTCCTACAATGAGCAGTTCTTC. Its translation: CSVVSGGGSYNEQFF.

The chain links TRBV6-6 to TRBJ2-2; the match to TRBD1 covers 7 bases. This CDR3 comprises 14 residues. Trimming at V came to 5 bases and at J to 1 base, leaving 1 base not matched to a gene. The V gene's germline CDR1 is MNHNY and CDR2 SVGAGI (reference sequence). CDR3 in amino acids: CASSDRENTGELFF. The CDR3 DNA follows: TGTGCCAGCAGTGACAGGGAGAACACCGGGGAGCTGTTTTTT.

The V and J genes are TRBV10-3 and TRBJ2-2; 12 bases line up with TRBD2. The CDR3 is made up of 15 amino acids. With 7 bases clipped from V and 5 bases from J, the junction kept 5 bases outside the gene matches. The germline V gene has CDR1 ENHRY and CDR2 SYGVKD. CDR3 sequence (DNA): TGTGCCATCACTACTACTAGCGGGGGGACCGGGGAGCTGTTTTTT. Protein sequence: CAITTTSGGTGELFF.

Turning to this clonotype: The conserved phenylalanine or tryptophan is not found at the CDR3 terminus, so this likely reflects a read error. The V gene is TRBV7-9, the J gene TRBJ1-3, with D maybe TRBD1 (5 bases). CDR3 length equals 15 residues. With 7 bases removed from V and 0 bases from J, the gap between germline ends came to 13 bases. CDR1 and CDR2 (germline): SEHNR, FQNEAQ (reference sequence). The CDR3 spells CASTPSGASGNTIYL. The CDR3 coding sequence is TGTGCCAGCACCCCATCTGGGGCCTCTGGAAACACCATATATCTT.

The V call is TRBV14, the J call TRBJ2-5; no reliable D call. The J call may be in error: the DNA end matches TRBJ2-1 better. The CDR3 loop spans 12 amino acids. CDR1 and CDR2 (germline): SGHDN, FVKESK. This chain's CDR3 is CASSQGRNEQFF. In DNA form, the CDR3 reads TGTGCCAGCAGCCAAGGGCGCAATGAGCAGTTCTTC.

A note on this clonotype: One end of the junction is discordant with germline, which a read error may explain. J is TRBJ2-3 and V is TRBV7-7; D may correspond to TRBD1 or TRBD2 (5 bases each). CDR3 length equals 15 residues. The germline CDR1 and CDR2 sequences are SSHAT and FNYEAQ (reference sequence). The CDR3 sequence is CASSLGTRARDTQYF. DNA of the CDR3: TGTGCTAGCAGCTTAGGGACGAGGGCGCGGGATACGCAGTATTTT.

This chain joins TRBV5-1 and TRBJ2-3; D unclear. The J call is uncertain, as TRBJ1-5 better fits the DNA end. In germline, CDR1 is SGHRS, CDR2 YFSETQ. The CDR3 consists of 14 residues. The CDR3 loop reads CASSLPQRLDTQHF. CDR3 DNA: TGCGCCAGCAGCTTGCCCCAGAGATTAGATACGCAGCATTTT.

The chain recombines TRBV4-3 with TRBJ2-2; TRBD2 agrees at 9 bases. Germline-derived CDR1 and CDR2 are LGHNA and YSLEER. V lost 0 bases to trimming and J lost 0 bases; unmatched junction nucleotides: 5. The CDR3 spans 18 residues. The CDR3 is CASSQDILAGANTGELFF. The CDR3 DNA reads TGCGCCAGCAGCCAAGATATACTAGCGGGCGCGAACACCGGGGAGCTGTTTTTT.

The V call is TRBV7-9, the J call TRBJ1-4; maybe TRBD1 (5 bases). Germline lookup yields CDR1 SEHNR and CDR2 FQNEAQ (reference sequence). The CDR3 runs to 15 residues. V dropped 7 bases and J dropped 4 bases, with 16 bases sitting between them. The CDR3, as DNA: TGTGCCAGCAACAAAGCGGGACGGCTTAATGAAAAACTGTTTTTT. Its protein is CASNKAGRLNEKLFF.

This clonotype showed up just a few times. The chain couples TRBV6-2 or TRBV6-3 to TRBJ2-4; TRBD1 is a possible D gene (7 bases). Trimming took off 4 bases at V and 2 bases at J, with 18 bases between the two ends. This CDR3 is 17 amino acids long. Germline CDR1 and CDR2: MNHEY and SVGEGT. CDR3 sequence (DNA): TGTGCCAGCAGTTTCCCAGACAGGGCGGGGACCAAAAACATTCAGTACTTC. It yields the protein CASSFPDRAGTKNIQYF.

This clonotype was counted between two and nine times. This rearrangement joins TRBV25-1 to TRBJ2-3, with 7 nucleotides matching TRBD2. The V gene's germline CDR1 is MGHDK and CDR2 SYGVNS. This CDR3 is built from 16 residues. After removal of 2 bases from V and 2 bases from J, the junction contained 7 bases not matched to a gene. CDR3 loop: CASSESGAFDTDTQYF. In DNA form, the CDR3 reads TGTGCCAGCAGTGAAAGCGGGGCCTTCGACACAGATACGCAGTATTTT.

In its sample, this clonotype was seen a few times. The junction does not match germline at one end; this may be a read error. The chain is built from TRBV12-3 or TRBV12-4 and TRBJ1-1; D call uncertain. The CDR3 has 9 amino acids. The CDR3 sequence is CASHVRPRF. As DNA, the CDR3 is TGTGCCAGTCACGTTCGGCCCCGATTT.

The V call is TRBV5-1, the J call TRBJ2-2; 9 bases align to TRBD2. V trimming: 4 bases; J trimming: 6 bases; junction bases outside the gene matches: 13. CDR3 length: 17 residues. Germline loops: CDR1 SGHRS, CDR2 YFSETQ. CDR3 bases: TGCGCCAGCAGCCGACTGGACGGCGGGGGGGCCTCCGGGGAGCTGTTTTTT. Translated: CASSRLDGGGASGELFF. The variable domain in full, with the rest retrieved from reference TRBV5-1 and TRBJ2-2, is KAGVTQTPRYLIKTRGQQVTLSCSPISGHRSVSWYQQTPGQGLQFLFEYFSETQRNKGNFPGRFSGRQFSNSRSEMNVSTLELGDSALYLCASSRLDGGGASGELFFGEGSRLTVL.